One sample yielded the 23 T cell receptor beta chains listed below, sequenced in a study of PD-L1 blockade in urothelial cancer (TCRdb year 2017). The library was made by the immunoSEQ multiplex PCR assay. TCRdb holds this immuneACCESS table with in-frame rearrangements only. Some clones are missing; in checked studies, unresolved V genes explain under half, and the rest has no known cause. The table for this sample lists about 52,000 clones; around 80% of them were counted only once. Together, the top ten hold approximately 3.7% of the sample. The sample's time point label, decoded: pretreatment peripheral blood. The sample consisted of PBMCs, taken around atezolizumab (anti-PD-L1) treatment. These receptors all stem from a man in his sixties or seventies with urothelial cancer.

This clone was detected a few times. V and J are TRBV5-1 and TRBJ1-4; no firm D call. Trimming pared 0 bases from V and 8 bases from J, leaving 5 bases between. The germline gives CDR1 SGHRS, CDR2 YFSETQ. This CDR3 has 12 residues. As DNA, the CDR3 is TGCGCCAGCAGCTTGGCGGGGGAAAAACTGTTTTTT. This encodes CASSLAGEKLFF.

The chain links TRBV6-1 to TRBJ2-7; no definite D call. The CDR3 sequence is 12 residues long. Trimming pared 6 bases from V and 3 bases from J, leaving 9 bases between. The V gene's germline CDR1 is MNHNS and CDR2 SASEGT. In DNA form, the CDR3 reads TGTGCCAGCAGGAACCGGGTCTACGAGCAGTACTTC. Translating it yields CASRNRVYEQYF.

The gene calls are TRBV6-6 and TRBJ1-2, with 8 positions matching TRBD1. The V and J ends lost 6 bases and 2 bases, in that order; junction bases with no gene match: 11. The CDR3 runs 16 residues. The V gene's germline CDR1 is MNHNY and CDR2 SVGAGI (reference sequence). In nucleotides, the CDR3 is TGTGCCAGCAGCCGAAGAGCGGGACAGGTGAACTATGGCTACACCTTC. Residues: CASSRRAGQVNYGYTF.

This sequence joins TRBV28 and TRBJ2-2; 16 bases are shared with TRBD2. The germline gives CDR1 MDHEN, CDR2 SYDVKM. J lost 7 bases, V lost 6 bases, and 14 bases had no gene match. This CDR3 has 19 amino acids. This chain's CDR3 is CASSPNPGLAGGPGGELFF. The DNA for the CDR3 is TGTGCCAGCAGCCCCAACCCGGGACTAGCGGGAGGGCCCGGCGGGGAGCTGTTTTTT.

Details on this clone: The same CDR3 is also encoded by other DNA sequences in this sample. This chain joins TRBV11-2 and TRBJ2-7, with 12 bases fitting TRBD2. CDR1 SGHAT and CDR2 FQNNGV come from the germline V gene. J lost 1 base, V lost 4 bases, and 2 bases had no gene match. The CDR3 totals 15 residues. CDR3 residues: CASSSGLAGSYEQYF. The CDR3 DNA reads as TGTGCCAGCAGCTCGGGACTAGCGGGTTCCTACGAGCAGTACTTC.

This rearrangement joins TRBV28 to TRBJ2-7; TRBD2 aligns across 8 bases. The CDR3 is made up of 18 amino acids. Germline loops: CDR1 MDHEN, CDR2 SYDVKM. The V and J ends lost 2 bases and 3 bases, in that order; junction bases with no gene match: 15. The CDR3 reads CASSLGLTGGILDYEQYF. The CDR3 nucleotides read TGTGCCAGCAGTTTAGGATTAACGGGAGGGATATTAGACTACGAGCAGTACTTC.

This clone has a single count. The chain uses TRBV7-6 and TRBJ1-1, with no clear D. Germline-derived CDR1 and CDR2 are SGHVS and FNYEAQ. Trimming shortened V by 3 bases and J by 4 bases, and 9 bases separated the two germline ends. CDR3 length equals 13 residues. CDR3 residues: CASSLRIATEAFF. DNA of the CDR3: TGTGCCAGCAGCTTGCGAATAGCCACTGAAGCTTTCTTT. Full variable domain (outside the CDR3, taken from reference TRBV7-6 and TRBJ1-1): GAGVSQSPRYKVTKRGQDVALRCDPISGHVSLYWYRQALGQGPEFLTYFNYEAQQDKSGLPNDRFSAERPEGSISTLTIQRTEQRDSAMYRCASSLRIATEAFFGQGTRLTVV.

The chain recombines TRBV9 with TRBJ2-3; 11 bases align to TRBD2. J was trimmed by 2 bases and V by 6 bases; bases with no gene match: 5. The CDR3 covers 15 residues. CDR1 and CDR2 from the germline V gene are SGDLS and YYNGEE. The CDR3 DNA reads TGTGCCAGCACCACACTAGCGGGGGCCACAGATACGCAGTATTTT. Translation: CASTTLAGATDTQYF.

The V gene is TRBV13, the J gene TRBJ2-1; 8 nucleotides align to TRBD2. The CDR3 contains 16 residues. CDR1 and CDR2 (germline): PRHDT, FYEKMQ (reference sequence). V gave up 6 bases and J gave up 4 bases; unmatched junction bases: 11. As DNA, the CDR3 is TGTGCCAGCAGTTCTCATGGCGGGGGGATTTACAATGAGCAGTTCTTC. This gives the protein CASSSHGGGIYNEQFF.

This clone appeared a single time. The V gene is TRBV7-2, the J gene TRBJ2-3, with 8 nucleotides matching TRBD2. This CDR3 contains 17 residues. After removal of 1 base from V and 0 bases from J, the junction contained 6 bases not matched to a gene. Per the germline V gene, CDR1 is SGHTA and CDR2 is FQGNSA. CDR3 DNA: TGTGCCAGCAGCTTAGGGAGCGGGGGCCTTAGCACAGATACGCAGTATTTT. Amino acids: CASSLGSGGLSTDTQYF.

The V call is TRBV5-1, the J call TRBJ2-1; 10 bases are a match to TRBD1. Germline CDR1 reads SGHRS; CDR2 reads YFSETQ. CDR3 length: 14 residues. Trimming at V came to 3 bases and at J to 5 bases, leaving 2 bases not matched to a gene. CDR3: CASSWTGGNNEQFF. CDR3 in DNA: TGCGCCAGCAGCTGGACAGGGGGGAACAATGAGCAGTTCTTC.

The V and J genes are TRBV7-8 and TRBJ1-1; D not certain. V lost 1 base to trimming and J lost 8 bases, with 8 bases between them. This CDR3 comprises 12 residues. Germline loops: CDR1 SGHVS, CDR2 FQNEAQ. The CDR3 DNA is TGTGCCAGCAGCTTAGGGGCGAGCGAAGCTTTCTTT. Protein product: CASSLGASEAFF.

V usage is TRBV2 and J usage is TRBJ2-7; 13 bases agree with TRBD2. In germline, CDR1 is SNHLY, CDR2 FYNNEI. The CDR3 is made up of 14 amino acids. With V trimmed by 4 bases and J by 6 bases, 3 bases remained unmatched. Here the CDR3 DNA reads TGTGCCAGCAGTGCACTAGCGGGAGGGGTCGAGCAGTACTTC. It specifies CASSALAGGVEQYF.

This clone was seen a single time. The chain joins TRBV7-3 to TRBJ2-3; no clear D gene. The germline gives CDR1 SGHTA, CDR2 FQGTGA. V was cut by 2 bases and J by 3 bases, with 6 bases left in between. The CDR3 loop spans 13 amino acids. CDR3 coding DNA: TGTGCCAGCAGCTTAGACGGGACAGATACGCAGTATTTT. Protein product: CASSLDGTDTQYF.

As regards this clone: Within the sample, other DNA sequences also encode this same CDR3. This rearrangement joins TRBV7-9 to TRBJ2-7; TRBD1 matches 8 bases. V was clipped by 3 bases and J by 4 bases; unmatched bases: 5. Germline assignment: CDR1 SEHNR and CDR2 FQNEAQ (reference sequence). CDR3 size: 14 residues. CDR3 DNA: TGTGCCAGCAGCTTGACAGGGGAAGGGTACGAGCAGTACTTC. Translation: CASSLTGEGYEQYF.

By share, this clone ranks as medium-sized. The gene calls are TRBV2 and TRBJ1-4; possibly TRBD1 for D (5 bases). This CDR3 spans 14 amino acids. Germline CDR1 SNHLY, CDR2 FYNNEI. V was pared by 6 bases and J by 5 bases, with 13 bases between. The CDR3 DNA follows: TGTGCCAGCAGGGACACATTTCCGAATGAAAAACTGTTTTTT. Translating gives CASRDTFPNEKLFF.

This clone was detected only a few times. The chain is built from TRBV27 and TRBJ2-1; D perhaps matches TRBD1 (6 bases). Trimming took off 3 bases at V and 7 bases at J, with 16 bases between the two ends. Looked up from germline, CDR1 is MNHEY and CDR2 is SMNVEV (reference sequence). The CDR3 is made up of 15 amino acids. CDR3 amino acids: CASSFLVGTWNEQFF. DNA of the CDR3: TGTGCCAGCAGTTTTCTGGTCGGGACATGGAATGAGCAGTTCTTC.

This clone turned up a few times. The chain links TRBV7-2 to TRBJ1-6; D may be TRBD1 (5 bases). CDR1 is SGHTA and CDR2 is FQGNSA in the germline V gene. The CDR3 covers 15 residues. V lost 4 bases, J lost 7 bases, and 14 bases lay in between. The CDR3 bases are TGTGCCAGCAGCTGGGGGGACGTGCTAAATTCACCCCTCCACTTT. This codes for CASSWGDVLNSPLHF.

The gene calls are TRBV11-2 and TRBJ1-2, with a possible D match to TRBD1 (6 bases). The CDR3 has 15 amino acids. Trimming removed 6 bases at V and 3 bases at J, with 17 bases between. Germline CDR1 is SGHAT and CDR2 is FQNNGV. This chain's CDR3 is CASSPSDSRYYGYTF. As DNA, the CDR3 is TGTGCCAGCAGTCCTTCGGACAGCCGGTACTATGGCTACACCTTC.

The chain links TRBV5-1 to TRBJ2-2; the match to TRBD2 covers 10 bases. The J segment lost 0 bases and the V segment lost 4 bases, leaving 3 bases of the junction unmatched. The length of the CDR3 is 16 residues. Germline V gives CDR1 SGHRS, CDR2 YFSETQ. CDR3 DNA sequence: TGCGCCAGCAGCCTTAGCGGGGGGACGAACACCGGGGAGCTGTTTTTT. This gives the protein CASSLSGGTNTGELFF.

Only a few counts were recorded for this clone. V is TRBV19 and J is TRBJ2-4; D possibly corresponds to TRBD2 (7 bases). The V gene lost 0 bases and the J gene lost 10 bases, with 13 bases spanning the gap. Germline CDR1 and CDR2: LNHDA and SQIVND (reference sequence). The CDR3 has 14 amino acids. The DNA for the CDR3 is TGTGCCAGTAGTATAGACGGCAGGGGAGGGATTCAGTACTTC. Its translation is CASSIDGRGGIQYF.

J is TRBJ2-7 and V is TRBV4-2; 7 bases are shared with TRBD1. The CDR3 has 15 residues. Germline CDR1 is LGHNA and CDR2 is YNFKEQ. With V trimmed by 1 base and J by 3 bases, 6 bases remained unmatched. This CDR3 is CASSQVGDSGYEQYF. Here the CDR3 DNA reads TGTGCCAGCAGCCAAGTGGGGGACAGTGGCTACGAGCAGTACTTC.

The gene calls are TRBV27 and TRBJ2-3; TRBD2 aligns across 7 bases. Germline CDR1 MNHEY, CDR2 SMNVEV (reference sequence). The CDR3 extends over 14 amino acids. With V trimmed by 5 bases and J by 1 base, 3 bases remained unmatched. CDR3 DNA sequence: TGTGCCAGCAGTCTGGGGGGGGGCACAGATACGCAGTATTTT. It yields the protein CASSLGGGTDTQYF.